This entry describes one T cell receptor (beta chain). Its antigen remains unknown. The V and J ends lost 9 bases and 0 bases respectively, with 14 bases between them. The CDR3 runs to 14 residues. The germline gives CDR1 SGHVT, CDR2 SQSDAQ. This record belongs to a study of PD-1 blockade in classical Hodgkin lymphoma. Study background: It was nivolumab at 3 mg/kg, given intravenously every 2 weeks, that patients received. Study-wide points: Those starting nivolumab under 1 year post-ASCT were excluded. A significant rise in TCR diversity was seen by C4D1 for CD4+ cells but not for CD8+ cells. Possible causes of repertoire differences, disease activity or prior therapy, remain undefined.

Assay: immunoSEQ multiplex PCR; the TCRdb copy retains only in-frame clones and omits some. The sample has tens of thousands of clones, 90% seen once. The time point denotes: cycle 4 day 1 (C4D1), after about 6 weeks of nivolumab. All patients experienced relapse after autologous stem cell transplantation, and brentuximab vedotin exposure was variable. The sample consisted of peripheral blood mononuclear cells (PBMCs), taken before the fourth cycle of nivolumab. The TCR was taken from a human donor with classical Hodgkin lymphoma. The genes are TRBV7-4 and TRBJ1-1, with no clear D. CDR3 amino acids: CARTRDGMNTEAFF. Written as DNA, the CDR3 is TGTGCCAGAACCAGAGACGGAATGAACACTGAAGCTTTCTTT.